The present TCR beta chain was sequenced within a study of vaccination effects on CD4 cells after COVID-19. A note on this clone: Its antigen is still unknown.

CDR3 size: 16 residues. With 2 bases removed from V and 5 bases from J, the gap between germline ends came to 13 bases. CDR1 is MNHEY and CDR2 is SMNVEV in the germline V gene (reference sequence). Antigen-specific CD4+ T cells expanded by the ViraFEST assay with viral peptide pools were then sequenced. It was after approximately 11 days of culture that CD4+ T cells were isolated. Two doses of BNT162b2 or mRNA-1273 vaccine were administered to participants. This table comes from immunoSEQ multiplex PCR, and its TCRdb copy is limited to in-frame clones, with some not included. The sample consists of tens of thousands of clones, 55% to 85% of them appearing once. Study-wide results and limits: Convalescent patients numbered few in the study; early post-infection timepoints were missing entirely.

The sequencing here drew on CD4+ T cells from PBMCs cultured with HCoV-NL63 spike peptides, taken after COVID-19 vaccination. The V call is TRBV27, the J call TRBJ1-6; D is ambiguous. The origin of this receptor is a human donor who received a COVID-19 vaccine. CDR3 loop: CASSLVVGKDNSPLHF. DNA of the CDR3: TGTGCCAGCAGTTTAGTAGTGGGCAAAGATAATTCACCCCTCCACTTT.